Listed here are 18 T cell receptor beta chains from one sample, sequenced in a study of Ad26.COV2.S vaccination and SARS-CoV-2 variants. Here immunoSEQ multiplex PCR was the method, and the copy in TCRdb shows in-frame clones only, minus some. The sample contains around 450,000 clones, about 90% of which appear only once. Stated treatment: some 19 received Ad26.COV2.S at low or high dose, single or two shots; 5 received placebo; per-sample allocation not given. After the first vaccine or placebo injection, samples were drawn on day 63. Sample: peripheral blood, taken in a trial of Ad26.COV2.S vaccine versus placebo. Receptors were obtained from a person aged 18 to 65 who received the Ad26.COV2.S COVID-19 vaccine or a placebo.

The chain links TRBV6-6 to TRBJ1-3, with D possibly being TRBD1 (5 bases). Per the germline V gene, CDR1 is MNHNY and CDR2 is SVGAGI (reference sequence). The ends were cut back, 7 bases at V and 0 bases at J, with 10 bases in the middle. The CDR3 covers 14 residues. CDR3 in DNA: TGTGCCAGCAAAAGGGACTCCTCTGGAAACACCATATATTTT. Translated: CASKRDSSGNTIYF.

V usage is TRBV5-5 and J usage is TRBJ1-4, with 8 bases fitting TRBD1. CDR1 is SGHKS, CDR2 YYEKEE, per germline (reference sequence). V was pared by 4 bases and J by 7 bases, with 9 bases of the junction left unmatched. The CDR3 is 15 residues long. The CDR3 nucleotides are TGTGCCAGCAGCCCCCGACAGGGGATAAGTGAAAAACTGTTTTTT. Its protein is CASSPRQGISEKLFF.

The J gene is TRBJ2-3, the V gene TRBV5-1; TRBD2 agrees at 11 bases. The V segment lost 8 bases and the J segment 3 bases; nucleotides outside the gene matches: 5. CDR1 is SGHRS, CDR2 YFSETQ, per germline. The length of the CDR3 is 14 residues. CDR3 nucleotides: TGCGCCAGTCTAGCGGGAGGAGGGACAGATACGCAGTATTTT. Residues: CASLAGGGTDTQYF.

The V gene is TRBV29-1, the J gene TRBJ2-5; a weak D match, TRBD2 (6 bases). V dropped 7 bases and J dropped 4 bases, with 16 bases sitting between them. The CDR3 has 13 amino acids. Germline V lookup: CDR1 SQVTM, CDR2 ANQGSEA. In DNA form, the CDR3 reads TGCAGCGCCCCGGGGGTGAAACTAGAGACCCAGTACTTC. Translation gives CSAPGVKLETQYF.

This chain joins TRBV4-2 and TRBJ1-4; 7 bases are a match to TRBD1. V shed 3 bases and J 0 bases; nucleotides not matched to a gene: 4. CDR1 is LGHNA, CDR2 YNFKEQ, per germline. The CDR3 spans 16 residues. The CDR3, as DNA: TGTGCCAGCAGCCATCGACAGGGTACAACTAATGAAAAACTGTTTTTT. The encoded protein is CASSHRQGTTNEKLFF.

The V call is TRBV7-8, the J call TRBJ2-7; 7 bases line up with TRBD1. The CDR3 has 15 residues. V trimming: 5 bases; J trimming: 2 bases; junction bases outside the gene matches: 9. Germline V CDR1 and CDR2: SGHVS, FQNEAQ. This chain's CDR3 is CASSVQGVLTYEQYF. The CDR3 nucleotides read TGTGCCAGCAGCGTGCAGGGGGTCCTTACCTACGAGCAGTACTTC.

Regarding this clone: One junction end does not reproduce the germline sequence, and a read error may be involved. The rearrangement joins TRBV4-3 to TRBJ2-7; the match to TRBD2 covers 11 bases. This CDR3 is 22 amino acids long. CDR1 LGHNA and CDR2 YSLEER come from the germline V gene. CDR3 nucleotide sequence: TGCACCAGCAGCCAACGAAATACCGGGACTAGCGGATCCTGCAGGGATCTTTACGAGCAGTACTTC. Its protein product is CTSSQRNTGTSGSCRDLYEQYF.

J is TRBJ1-3 and V is TRBV7-2; D not resolved. Trimming removed 5 bases from V and 0 bases from J, with 8 bases in between. Germline V gene sequence: CDR1 SGHTA, CDR2 FQGNSA. The CDR3 runs to 14 residues. The DNA for the CDR3 is TGTGCCAGCAGCGACCGGAGCTCTGGAAACACCATATATTTT. Its protein product is CASSDRSSGNTIYF.

This chain connects TRBV5-1 to TRBJ2-2; 7 positions agree with TRBD1. V lost 2 bases, J lost 4 bases, and 2 bases stayed unmatched. The CDR3 is made up of 14 amino acids. Germline assignment: CDR1 SGHRS and CDR2 YFSETQ. CDR3: CASSLGGSTGELFF. The CDR3 bases are TGCGCCAGCAGCTTAGGGGGCAGCACCGGGGAGCTGTTTTTT.

This clone came up a few times. The chain couples TRBV7-2 to TRBJ1-1; D might be TRBD1 (6 bases). Deletions cut 4 bases from V and 3 bases from J, with 15 bases between. Germline V CDR1 and CDR2: SGHTA, FQGNSA. The CDR3 consists of 15 residues. DNA of the CDR3: TGTGCCAGCAGCTCGAACCTACCAGGGGACACTGAAGCTTTCTTT. As protein: CASSSNLPGDTEAFF.

The genes are TRBV3-1 (or the pseudogene TRBV3-2) and TRBJ2-7; 13 nucleotides line up with TRBD2. Germline CDR1 LGHDT, CDR2 YNNKEL (reference sequence). Losses at the gene ends were 1 base for V and 5 bases for J; bases not matched to a gene: 5. The CDR3 is 16 residues long. The CDR3 here is CASSQVPGLAGNEQYF. CDR3 in DNA: TGTGCCAGCAGCCAAGTACCGGGACTAGCGGGGAACGAGCAGTACTTC.

The chain carries TRBV19 and TRBJ2-7, with 9 bases fitting TRBD1. The V gene's germline CDR1 is LNHDA and CDR2 SQIVND (reference sequence). The CDR3 contains 15 residues. The ends lost 1 base at V and 2 bases at J; junction bases unmatched: 3. The CDR3 sequence is CASSIGGQGAYEQYF. CDR3 nucleotide sequence: TGTGCCAGTAGTATAGGGGGACAGGGAGCCTACGAGCAGTACTTC.

This clone was seen a few times. This chain links TRBV9 with TRBJ1-6; 9 positions match TRBD1. Germline CDR1 and CDR2: SGDLS and YYNGEE. J was trimmed by 2 bases and V by 0 bases; bases with no gene match: 0. This CDR3 has 16 residues. CDR3 nucleotide sequence: TGTGCCAGCAGCGTAGGACAGGGGGCCTATAATTCACCCCTCCACTTT. It yields the protein CASSVGQGAYNSPLHF.

The chain couples TRBV27 to TRBJ1-1; D might be TRBD1 (6 bases). V lost 4 bases to trimming and J lost 1 base, with 13 bases between them. The CDR3 consists of 15 residues. Germline V gene data show CDR1 as MNHEY and CDR2 as SMNVEV (reference sequence). The CDR3 protein is CASSSWGGGNTEAFF. In DNA, the CDR3 is TGTGCCAGCAGTTCCTGGGGGGGCGGGAACACTGAAGCTTTCTTT.

This sequence joins TRBV10-3 and TRBJ1-4; no definite D call. The CDR3 loop spans 16 amino acids. Germline CDR1 and CDR2: ENHRY and SYGVKD. Trimming removed 3 bases from V and 0 bases from J, with 11 bases in between. The CDR3 loop reads CAISDGSGATNEKLFF. CDR3 nucleotides: TGTGCCATCAGTGATGGTTCGGGCGCAACTAATGAAAAACTGTTTTTT.

V gene TRBV10-3 combines with J gene TRBJ1-1, with a tentative D call TRBD1 (6 bases). Germline CDR1 reads ENHRY; CDR2 reads SYGVKD. CDR3 size: 14 residues. The V end lost 4 bases, the J end lost 6 bases, and 15 bases lay between the germline ends. CDR3 nucleotides: TGTGCCATCAGTGTGAGGGGGGCGCAGTCTGAAGCTTTCTTT. Translation gives CAISVRGAQSEAFF.

The V gene is TRBV28, the J gene TRBJ2-7, with a tentative D call TRBD2 (5 bases). Trimming removed 7 bases from V and 4 bases from J, with 20 bases in between. This CDR3 is built from 15 residues. Germline V gene lookup returns CDR1 MDHEN and CDR2 SYDVKM. Here the CDR3 DNA reads TGTGCCAGCACTTCCGCGGTCCGGGGAAGTTACGAGCAGTACTTC. Its translation: CASTSAVRGSYEQYF. Variable domain in full (rest from reference TRBV28 and TRBJ2-7): DVKVTQSSRYLVKRTGEKVFLECVQDMDHENMFWYRQDPGLGLRLIYFSYDVKMKEKGDIPEGYSVSREKKERFSLILESASTNQTSMYLCASTSAVRGSYEQYFGPGTRLTVT.

This rearrangement joins TRBV19 to TRBJ2-5, with D possibly TRBD1 on 5 matching bases. Germline CDR1 is LNHDA and CDR2 is SQIVND (reference sequence). V was cut by 3 bases and J by 1 base, with 12 bases left in between. The length of the CDR3 is 15 residues. The CDR3: CASSMRVGLQETQYF. DNA of the CDR3: TGTGCCAGTAGTATGCGCGTGGGGCTCCAAGAGACCCAGTACTTC.